This record concerns one TCR beta chain sequence. Antigen specificity is unknown. CDR1 and CDR2 from the germline V gene are DFQATT and SNEGSKA (reference sequence). This CDR3 comprises 11 residues. V lost 3 bases and J lost 2, with 5 bases in between. For the second PCR, which ran for about 6 to 11 cycles, a sample-barcoded 5' primer and a J-beta primer mix were used. A single record per CDR3 protein comes from TCRdb applying MiXCR to the 5' RACE reads. This sample has about 1,400,000 distinct CDR3 sequences, with about 40% found just once. This specimen comes from a study of blood T cells in healthy people across ages. Points from the study as a whole: Long-lived donors carried more naive CD4+ cells and greater diversity than aged donors.

The sequenced material came from blood. The source is a woman aged 18 to 35 in good health. The chain carries TRBV20-1 and TRBJ2-7, with no clear D. This CDR3 reads CSARPTYEQYF. In nucleotides, the CDR3 is TGCAGTGCTAGGCCGACCTACGAGCAGTACTTC.